This entry features one TCR beta chain sequence. The target antigen is unknown. An end of the junction does not agree with germline; a read error may underlie this. The CDR3 contains 14 residues. Germline CDR1 and CDR2: SGHAT and FQNNGV. The record originates from a study of shared clonotypes between healthy human individuals. General study findings and limits: With few donors, the genetic and exposure-history diversity represented was limited.

The run depth of the assay was deep. How the authors handled the data: Junction-only immunoSEQ data arrived without quality scores, meaning filtering differed. The protocol was immunoSEQ multiplex PCR, while the TCRdb copy is restricted to in-frame clones and leaves out a portion. The V and J calls and clone size come from that table; D and trimming were worked out from the DNA. The sample has approximately 400,000 clones; 95% to 97% are singletons. The receptor was derived from a man younger than 40 in good health. The rearrangement uses TRBV11-2 and TRBJ2-5; the D gene could be TRBD1 or TRBD2 (5 bases each). The sequencing sample was made of memory CD8+ T cells sorted from blood. Specified subset: CD45RO+ cells pooled with CCR7-negative TemRA cells. For the CDR3, the DNA is TGTGCCAGCCTGCATGGAAGGGACCAGGAGACCCAGTACTTC. Translation: CASLHGRDQETQYF.